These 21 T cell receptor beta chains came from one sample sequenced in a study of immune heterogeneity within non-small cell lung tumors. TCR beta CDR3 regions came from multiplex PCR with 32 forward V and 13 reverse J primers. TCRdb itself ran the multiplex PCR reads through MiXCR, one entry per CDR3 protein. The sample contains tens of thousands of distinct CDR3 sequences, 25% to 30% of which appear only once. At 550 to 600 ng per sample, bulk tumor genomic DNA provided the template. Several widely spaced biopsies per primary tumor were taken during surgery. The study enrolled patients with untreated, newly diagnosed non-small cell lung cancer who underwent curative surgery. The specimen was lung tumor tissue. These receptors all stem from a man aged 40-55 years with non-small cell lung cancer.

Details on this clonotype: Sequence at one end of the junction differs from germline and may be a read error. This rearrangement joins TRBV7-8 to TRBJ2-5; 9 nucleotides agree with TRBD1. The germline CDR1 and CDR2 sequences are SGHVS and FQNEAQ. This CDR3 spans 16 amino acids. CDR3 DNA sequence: TGTGTCAGCAGCGCCCTGGACAGGGGAATGGTAGAGACCCAGTACTTC. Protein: CVSSALDRGMVETQYF.

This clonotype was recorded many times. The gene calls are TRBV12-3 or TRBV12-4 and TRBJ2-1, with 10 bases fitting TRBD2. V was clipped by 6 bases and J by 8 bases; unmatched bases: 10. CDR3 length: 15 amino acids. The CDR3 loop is CASRPPGLAVHEQFF. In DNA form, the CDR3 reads TGTGCCAGCAGACCCCCCGGACTAGCGGTCCATGAGCAGTTCTTC.

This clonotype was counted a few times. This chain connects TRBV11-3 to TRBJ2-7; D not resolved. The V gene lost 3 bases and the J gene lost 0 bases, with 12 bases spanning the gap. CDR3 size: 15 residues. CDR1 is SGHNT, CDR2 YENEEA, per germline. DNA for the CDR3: TGTGCCAGCAGCTTCCAGGACGGATTCTCCTACGAGCAGTACTTC. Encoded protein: CASSFQDGFSYEQYF.

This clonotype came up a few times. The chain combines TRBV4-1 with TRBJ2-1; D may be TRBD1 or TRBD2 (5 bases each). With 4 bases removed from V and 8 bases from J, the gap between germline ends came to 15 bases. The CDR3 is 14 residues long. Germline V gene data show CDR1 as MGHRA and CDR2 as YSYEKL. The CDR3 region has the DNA TGCGCCAGCAGCCTGTCAACTAGAGGGGATGAGCAGTTCTTC. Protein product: CASSLSTRGDEQFF.

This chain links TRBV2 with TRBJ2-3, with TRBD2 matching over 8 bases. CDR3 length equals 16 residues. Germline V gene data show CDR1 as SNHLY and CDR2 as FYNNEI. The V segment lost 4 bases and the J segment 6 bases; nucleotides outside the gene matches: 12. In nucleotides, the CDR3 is TGTGCCAGCAGTGGGGGACTAGTGGGAGTCTTGGATACGCAGTATTTT. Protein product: CASSGGLVGVLDTQYF. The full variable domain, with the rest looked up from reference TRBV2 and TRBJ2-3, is EPEVTQTPSHQVTQMGQEVILRCVPISNHLYFYWYRQILGQKVEFLVSFYNNEISEKSEIFDDQFSVERPDGSNFTLKIRSTKLEDSAMYFCASSGGLVGVLDTQYFGPGTRLTVL.

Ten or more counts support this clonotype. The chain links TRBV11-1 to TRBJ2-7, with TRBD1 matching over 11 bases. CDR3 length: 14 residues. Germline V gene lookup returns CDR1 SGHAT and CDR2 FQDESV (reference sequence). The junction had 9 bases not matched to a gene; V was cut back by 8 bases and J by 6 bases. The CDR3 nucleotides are TGTGCCAGCGCCGGACAGGGGGCGCGGGTCGAGCAGTACTTC. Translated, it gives CASAGQGARVEQYF.

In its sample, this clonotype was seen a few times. In nucleotides, the CDR3 is TGTGCCAGCAGTTTAACGGGACTAACCACAGATACGCAGTATTTT. This encodes CASSLTGLTTDTQYF. The V call is TRBV12-3 or TRBV12-4, the J call TRBJ2-3; 7 bases match TRBD2. This CDR3 region has 15 residues. Trimming removed 2 bases from V and 2 bases from J; junction bases left unmatched: 4.

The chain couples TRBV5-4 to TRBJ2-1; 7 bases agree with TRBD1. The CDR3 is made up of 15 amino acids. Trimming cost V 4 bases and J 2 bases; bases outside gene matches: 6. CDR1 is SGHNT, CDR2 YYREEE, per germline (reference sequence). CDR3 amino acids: CASSPRDRPYNEQFF. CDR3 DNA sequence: TGTGCCAGCAGCCCCCGGGACAGACCCTACAATGAGCAGTTCTTC. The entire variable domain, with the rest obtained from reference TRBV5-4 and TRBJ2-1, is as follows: ETGVTQSPTHLIKTRGQQVTLRCSSQSGHNTVSWYQQALGQGPQFIFQYYREEENGRGNFPPRFSGLQFPNYSSELNVNALELDDSALYLCASSPRDRPYNEQFFGPGTRLTVL.

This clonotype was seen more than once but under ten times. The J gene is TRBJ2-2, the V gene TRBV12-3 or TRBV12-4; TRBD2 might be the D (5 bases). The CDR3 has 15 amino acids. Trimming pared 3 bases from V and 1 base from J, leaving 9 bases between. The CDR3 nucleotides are TGTGCCAGCAGTTTGTACCGGGAGAACACCGGGGAGCTGTTTTTT. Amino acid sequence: CASSLYRENTGELFF.

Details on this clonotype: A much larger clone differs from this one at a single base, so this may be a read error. CDR3 bases: TGTGCCAGTAGTATAATTTTTTCGGGAGCGGGCGAGCAGTACTTC. Translation gives CASSIIFSGAGEQYF. The chain employs TRBV19 and TRBJ2-7; tentative D call: TRBD2 (6 bases). From germline, CDR1 is LNHDA and CDR2 SQIVND (reference sequence). Trimming shortened V by 2 bases and J by 6 bases, and 17 bases separated the two germline ends. This CDR3 region has 15 residues.

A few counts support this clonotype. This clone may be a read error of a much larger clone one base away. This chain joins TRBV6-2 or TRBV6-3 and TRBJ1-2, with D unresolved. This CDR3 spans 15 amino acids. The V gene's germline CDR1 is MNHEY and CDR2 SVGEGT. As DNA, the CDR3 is TGTGCCATCAGTGGCCCCGGGCTTAGGGTGTATGGCTACACCTTC. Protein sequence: CAISGPGLRVYGYTF.

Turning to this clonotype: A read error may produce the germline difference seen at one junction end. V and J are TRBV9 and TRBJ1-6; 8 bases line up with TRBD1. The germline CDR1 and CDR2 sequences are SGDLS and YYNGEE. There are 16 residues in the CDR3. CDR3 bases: TGTGCCAGCAGCGTGGCCGGGACAGGTCTACATTCACCCCTCCACTTC. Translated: CASSVAGTGLHSPLHF.

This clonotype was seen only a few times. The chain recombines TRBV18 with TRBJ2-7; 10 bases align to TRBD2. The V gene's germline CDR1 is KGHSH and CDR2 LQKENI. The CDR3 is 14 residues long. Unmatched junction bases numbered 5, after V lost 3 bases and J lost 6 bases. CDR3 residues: CASSPLAGEGEQYF. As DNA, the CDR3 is TGTGCCAGCTCACCTCTAGCGGGAGAGGGCGAGCAGTACTTC.

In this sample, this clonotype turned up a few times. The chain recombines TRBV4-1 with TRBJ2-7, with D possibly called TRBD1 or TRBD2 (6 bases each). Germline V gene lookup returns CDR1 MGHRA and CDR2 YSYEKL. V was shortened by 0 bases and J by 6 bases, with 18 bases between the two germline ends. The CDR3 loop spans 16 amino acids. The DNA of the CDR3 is TGCGCCAGCAGCCAAGAGGCATGGTTCGGGGGCTCCGAGCAGTACTTC. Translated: CASSQEAWFGGSEQYF.

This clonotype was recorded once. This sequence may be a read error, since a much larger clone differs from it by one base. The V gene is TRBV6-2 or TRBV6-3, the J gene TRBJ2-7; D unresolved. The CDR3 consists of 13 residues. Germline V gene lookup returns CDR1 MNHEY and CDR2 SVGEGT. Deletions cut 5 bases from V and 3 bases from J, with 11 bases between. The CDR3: CASSEAGFYEQYF. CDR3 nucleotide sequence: TGTGCCAGCAGTGAGGCAGGTTTCTACGAGCAGTACTTC.

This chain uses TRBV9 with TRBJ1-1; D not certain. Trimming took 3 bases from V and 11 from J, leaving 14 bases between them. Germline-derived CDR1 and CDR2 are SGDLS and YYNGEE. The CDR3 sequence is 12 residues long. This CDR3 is CASSADFVGAFF. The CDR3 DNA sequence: TGTGCCAGCAGCGCCGACTTCGTCGGGGCTTTCTTT.

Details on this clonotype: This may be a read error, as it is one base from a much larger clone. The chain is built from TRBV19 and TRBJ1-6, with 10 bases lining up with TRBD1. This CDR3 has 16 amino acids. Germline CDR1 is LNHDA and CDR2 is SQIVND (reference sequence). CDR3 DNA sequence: TGTGCCAGTAGGAGGGACAGGGGTTCCTATAATTCACCCCTCAACTTT. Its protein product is CASRRDRGSYNSPLNF.

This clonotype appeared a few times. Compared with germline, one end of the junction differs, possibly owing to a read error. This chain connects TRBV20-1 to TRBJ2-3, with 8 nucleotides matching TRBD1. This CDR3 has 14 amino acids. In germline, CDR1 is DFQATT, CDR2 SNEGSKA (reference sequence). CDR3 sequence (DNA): TGCAGTGCTAATTCCCAGACAGGGGCAGATACGCGGTATTTT. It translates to CSANSQTGADTRYF.

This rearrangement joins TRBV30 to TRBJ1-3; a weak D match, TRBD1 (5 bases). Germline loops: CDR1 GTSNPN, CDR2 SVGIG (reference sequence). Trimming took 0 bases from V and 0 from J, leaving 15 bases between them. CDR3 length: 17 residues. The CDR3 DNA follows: TGTGCCTGGAGTGTACGGGGCAGGCTCTTCTCTGGAAACACCATATATTTT. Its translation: CAWSVRGRLFSGNTIYF.

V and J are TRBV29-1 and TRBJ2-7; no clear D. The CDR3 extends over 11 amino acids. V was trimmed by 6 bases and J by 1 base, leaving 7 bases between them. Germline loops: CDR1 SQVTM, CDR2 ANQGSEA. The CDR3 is CSVGNSYEQYF. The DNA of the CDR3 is TGCAGCGTCGGTAATTCCTACGAGCAGTACTTC.

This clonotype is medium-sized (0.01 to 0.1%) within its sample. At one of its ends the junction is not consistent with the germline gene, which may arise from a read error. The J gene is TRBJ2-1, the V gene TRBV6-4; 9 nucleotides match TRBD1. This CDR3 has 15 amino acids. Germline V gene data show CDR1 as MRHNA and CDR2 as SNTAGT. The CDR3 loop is CASIDDRGVDNEQFF. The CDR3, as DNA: TGTGCCAGCATTGACGACAGGGGGGTAGACAATGAGCAGTTCTTC.